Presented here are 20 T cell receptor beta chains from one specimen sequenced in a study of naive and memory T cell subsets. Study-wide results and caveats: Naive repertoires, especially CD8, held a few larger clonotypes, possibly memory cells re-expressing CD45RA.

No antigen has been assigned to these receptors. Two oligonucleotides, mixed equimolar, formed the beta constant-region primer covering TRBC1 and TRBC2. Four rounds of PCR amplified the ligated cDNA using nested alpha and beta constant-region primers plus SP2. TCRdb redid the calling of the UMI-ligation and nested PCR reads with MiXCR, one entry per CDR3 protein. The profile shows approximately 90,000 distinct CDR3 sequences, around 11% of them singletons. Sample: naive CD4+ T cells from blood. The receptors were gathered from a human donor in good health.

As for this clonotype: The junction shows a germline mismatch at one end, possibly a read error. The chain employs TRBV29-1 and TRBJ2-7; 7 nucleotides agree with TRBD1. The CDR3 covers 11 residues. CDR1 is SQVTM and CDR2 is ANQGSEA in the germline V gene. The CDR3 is CSVATGQAVGF. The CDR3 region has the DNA TGCAGCGTTGCCACCGGACAGGCGGTAGGCTTC.

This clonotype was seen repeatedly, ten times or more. The CDR3 sequence: CASSFGQGHNEQFF. CDR3 in DNA: TGTGCCAGCAGTTTTGGGCAGGGCCACAATGAGCAGTTCTTC. The J gene is TRBJ2-1, the V gene TRBV12-3 or TRBV12-4; tentatively, D is TRBD1 (5 bases). This CDR3 region has 14 residues. The V end lost 3 bases, the J end lost 5 bases, and 11 bases lay between the germline ends.

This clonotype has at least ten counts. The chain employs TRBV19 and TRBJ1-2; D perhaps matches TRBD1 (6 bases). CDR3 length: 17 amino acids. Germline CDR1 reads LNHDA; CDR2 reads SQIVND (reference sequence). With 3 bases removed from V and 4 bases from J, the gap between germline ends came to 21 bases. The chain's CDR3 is CASSIGRGAGTFYGYTF. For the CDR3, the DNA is TGTGCCAGTAGTATTGGTCGGGGGGCCGGAACCTTCTATGGCTACACCTTC.

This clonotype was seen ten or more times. DNA for the CDR3: TGCAGTGCTATATCAGGTTTAAGCTCCTACGAGCAGTACTTC. Amino acid sequence: CSAISGLSSYEQYF. The V gene is TRBV20-1, the J gene TRBJ2-7; D unclear. V was pared by 4 bases and J by 0 bases, with 13 bases between. The CDR3 is made up of 14 amino acids. From germline, CDR1 is DFQATT and CDR2 SNEGSKA (reference sequence).

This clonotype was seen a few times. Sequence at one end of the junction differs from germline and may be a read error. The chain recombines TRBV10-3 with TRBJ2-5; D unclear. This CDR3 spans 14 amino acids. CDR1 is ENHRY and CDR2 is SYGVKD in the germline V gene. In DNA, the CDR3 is TGTGCCATAAGTGCCATTTCTAGTTACGAGACCCAGTACTTC. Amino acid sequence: CAISAISSYETQYF.

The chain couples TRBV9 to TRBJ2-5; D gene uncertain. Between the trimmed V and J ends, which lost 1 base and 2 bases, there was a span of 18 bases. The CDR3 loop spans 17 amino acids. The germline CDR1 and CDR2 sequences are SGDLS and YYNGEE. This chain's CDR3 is CASSVLVLLFAQETQYF. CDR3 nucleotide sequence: TGTGCCAGCAGCGTATTGGTCCTACTCTTCGCTCAAGAGACCCAGTACTTC.

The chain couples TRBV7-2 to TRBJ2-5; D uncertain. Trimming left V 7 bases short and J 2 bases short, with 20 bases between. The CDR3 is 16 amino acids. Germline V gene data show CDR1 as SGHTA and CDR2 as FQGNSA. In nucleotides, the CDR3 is TGTGCCAGCACCAGACACTTGGGGTCTGGGCAAGAGACCCAGTACTTC. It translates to CASTRHLGSGQETQYF.

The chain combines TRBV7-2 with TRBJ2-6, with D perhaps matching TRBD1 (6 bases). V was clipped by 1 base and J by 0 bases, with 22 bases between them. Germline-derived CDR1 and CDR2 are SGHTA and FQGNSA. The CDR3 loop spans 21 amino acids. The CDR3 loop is CASSLGLGAKVYHSGANVLTF. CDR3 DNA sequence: TGTGCCAGCAGCTTAGGGCTGGGGGCCAAAGTATACCACTCTGGGGCCAACGTCCTGACTTTC.

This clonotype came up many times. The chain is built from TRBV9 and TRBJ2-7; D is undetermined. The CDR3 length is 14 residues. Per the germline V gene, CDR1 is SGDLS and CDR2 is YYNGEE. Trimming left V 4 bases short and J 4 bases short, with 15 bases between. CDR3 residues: CASSPRIPSYEQYF. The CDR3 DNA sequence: TGTGCCAGCAGCCCGAGGATTCCATCATACGAGCAGTACTTC.

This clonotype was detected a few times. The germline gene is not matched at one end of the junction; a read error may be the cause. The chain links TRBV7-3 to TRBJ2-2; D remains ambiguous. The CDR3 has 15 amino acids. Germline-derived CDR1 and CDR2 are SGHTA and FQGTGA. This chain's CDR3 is CVSSSAYPNTGELFF. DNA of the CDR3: TGTGTCAGCAGCTCAGCTTATCCTAACACCGGGGAGCTGTTTTTT.

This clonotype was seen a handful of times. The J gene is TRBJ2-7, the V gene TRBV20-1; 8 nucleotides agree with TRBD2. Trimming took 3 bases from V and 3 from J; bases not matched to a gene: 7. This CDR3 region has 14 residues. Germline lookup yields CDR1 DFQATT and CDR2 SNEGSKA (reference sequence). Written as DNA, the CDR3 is TGCAGTGCTAGTAAAGCGGGAGTTCTCTACGAGCAGTACTTC. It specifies CSASKAGVLYEQYF.

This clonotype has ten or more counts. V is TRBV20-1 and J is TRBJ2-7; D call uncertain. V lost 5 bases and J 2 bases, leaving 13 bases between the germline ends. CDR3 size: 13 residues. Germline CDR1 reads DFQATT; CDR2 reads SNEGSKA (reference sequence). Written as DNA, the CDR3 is TGCAGTGCTTCTCCTACTGGTCCCTACGAGCAGTACTTC. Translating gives CSASPTGPYEQYF.

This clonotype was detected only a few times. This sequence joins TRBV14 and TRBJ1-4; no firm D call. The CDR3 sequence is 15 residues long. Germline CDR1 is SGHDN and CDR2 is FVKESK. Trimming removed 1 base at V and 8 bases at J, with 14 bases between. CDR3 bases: TGTGCCAGCAGCCAAGCCACGGCCCGAAGCGAAAAACTGTTTTTT. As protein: CASSQATARSEKLFF.

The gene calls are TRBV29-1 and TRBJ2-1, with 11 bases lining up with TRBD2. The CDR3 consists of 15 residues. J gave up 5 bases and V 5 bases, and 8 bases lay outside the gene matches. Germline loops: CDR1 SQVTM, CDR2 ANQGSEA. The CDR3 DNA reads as TGCAGCGTTATCAGCGGACTAGCGGGTAACAATGAGCAGTTCTTC. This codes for CSVISGLAGNNEQFF.

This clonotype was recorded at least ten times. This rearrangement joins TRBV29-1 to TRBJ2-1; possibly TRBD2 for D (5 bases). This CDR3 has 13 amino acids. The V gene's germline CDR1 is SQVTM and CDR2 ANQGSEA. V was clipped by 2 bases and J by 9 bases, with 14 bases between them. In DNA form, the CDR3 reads TGCAGCGTTGAATCTGGCCTAGAGGGTGAGCAGTTCTTC. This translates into CSVESGLEGEQFF.

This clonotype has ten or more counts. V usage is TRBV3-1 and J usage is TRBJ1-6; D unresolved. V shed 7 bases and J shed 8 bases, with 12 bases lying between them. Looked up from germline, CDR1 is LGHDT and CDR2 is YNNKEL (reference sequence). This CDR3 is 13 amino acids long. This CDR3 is CASTLSLDSPLHF. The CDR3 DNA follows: TGTGCCAGCACCCTAAGCCTAGATTCACCCCTCCACTTT.

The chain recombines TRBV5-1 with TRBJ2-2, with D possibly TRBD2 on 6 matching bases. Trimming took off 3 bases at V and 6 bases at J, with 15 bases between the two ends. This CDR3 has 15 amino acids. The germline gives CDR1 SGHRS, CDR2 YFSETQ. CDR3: CASSSYSGQAGELFF. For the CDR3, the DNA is TGCGCCAGCAGCTCCTATAGCGGTCAGGCCGGGGAGCTGTTTTTT.

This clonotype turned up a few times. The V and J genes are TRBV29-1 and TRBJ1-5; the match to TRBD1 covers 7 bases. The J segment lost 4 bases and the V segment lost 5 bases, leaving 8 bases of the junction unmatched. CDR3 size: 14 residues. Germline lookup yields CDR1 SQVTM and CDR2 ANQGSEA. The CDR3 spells CSVSSGTDNQPQHF. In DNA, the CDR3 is TGCAGCGTTTCGTCCGGGACAGATAATCAGCCCCAGCATTTT.

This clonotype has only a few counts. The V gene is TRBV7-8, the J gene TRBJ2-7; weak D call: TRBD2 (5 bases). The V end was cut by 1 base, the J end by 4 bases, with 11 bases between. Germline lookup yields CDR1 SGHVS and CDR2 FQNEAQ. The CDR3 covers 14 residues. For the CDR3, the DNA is TGTGCCAGCAGCTTAGACGCCGGGGTTTACGAGCAGTACTTC. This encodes CASSLDAGVYEQYF.

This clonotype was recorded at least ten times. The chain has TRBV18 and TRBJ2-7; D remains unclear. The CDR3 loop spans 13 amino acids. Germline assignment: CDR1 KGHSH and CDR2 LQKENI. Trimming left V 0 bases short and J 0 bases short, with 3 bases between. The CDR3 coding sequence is TGTGCCAGCTCACCACCCTCCTCCTACGAGCAGTACTTC. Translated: CASSPPSSYEQYF.